The 20 T cell receptor beta chains reported below all come from one sample, sequenced in a study of blood T cell repertoires in COVID-19. This table comes from immunoSEQ multiplex PCR, and its TCRdb copy is limited to in-frame clones, with some not included. This sample has 130,000 to 150,000 clones; 85% occur once, and the top ten carry about 2.6%. The sample taken for sequencing was peripheral blood. The receptors were gathered from a human donor with acute or convalescent COVID-19. The donor label of this sample is uncertain.

This chain uses TRBV2 with TRBJ1-4; 8 bases are shared with TRBD1. The length of the CDR3 is 18 residues. Looked up from germline, CDR1 is SNHLY and CDR2 is FYNNEI. V lost 5 bases and J lost 12; bases outside the gene matches: 23. In DNA form, the CDR3 reads TGTGCCAGCAGTTACCAGAGGGGCAGGGGGCGCAAGGCTAAGGAACTGTTTTTT. This codes for CASSYQRGRGRKAKELFF.

The chain has TRBV28 and TRBJ1-6, with D perhaps TRBD1 (5 bases). CDR1 MDHEN and CDR2 SYDVKM come from the germline V gene. Trimming took off 10 bases at V and 8 bases at J, with 15 bases between the two ends. The CDR3 totals 13 residues. CDR3 nucleotide sequence: TGTGCCACCAGAAGACAGACCGATTCACCCCTCCACTTT. Translation gives CATRRQTDSPLHF.

In this sample, this clone turned up a few times. This chain links TRBV2 with TRBJ1-3; 7 positions match TRBD1. This CDR3 region has 18 residues. J was trimmed by 2 bases and V by 3 bases; bases with no gene match: 13. Germline CDR1 and CDR2: SNHLY and FYNNEI. As DNA, the CDR3 is TGTGCCAGCAGTGAGGTCCCCCTGGACAGGAGGGCTGGAAACACCATATATTTT. Protein: CASSEVPLDRRAGNTIYF.

The rearrangement joins TRBV6-5 to TRBJ2-1, with 8 nucleotides matching TRBD2. The CDR3 consists of 15 residues. The ends lost 6 bases at V and 4 bases at J; junction bases unmatched: 8. Germline CDR1 reads MNHEY; CDR2 reads SVGAGI. The CDR3 protein is CASRRAGESYNEQFF. CDR3 nucleotide sequence: TGTGCCAGCAGGAGAGCGGGGGAGTCTTACAATGAGCAGTTCTTC.

This chain connects TRBV4-2 to TRBJ2-3; TRBD2 might be the D (5 bases). The CDR3 is 16 amino acids. Trimming removed 1 base from V and 4 bases from J, with 15 bases in between. From germline, CDR1 is LGHNA and CDR2 YNFKEQ. CDR3 protein: CASSQVGLEIPDTQYF. The CDR3 coding sequence is TGTGCCAGCAGCCAAGTAGGACTCGAAATCCCAGATACGCAGTATTTT.

This chain uses TRBV19 with TRBJ1-2; 9 bases agree with TRBD1. V lost 7 bases and J lost 5; bases outside the gene matches: 8. This CDR3 has 14 amino acids. The germline V gene encodes CDR1 LNHDA and CDR2 SQIVND (reference sequence). CDR3: CASTETGGSYGYTF. Here the CDR3 DNA reads TGTGCCAGTACTGAGACAGGGGGTTCATATGGCTACACCTTC.

The rearrangement uses TRBV5-6 and TRBJ1-1; possibly TRBD1 for D (6 bases). CDR3 size: 13 residues. Trimming left V 4 bases short and J 4 bases short, with 11 bases between. Germline V CDR1 and CDR2: SGHDT, YYEEEE. The CDR3 is CASSPRGSTEAFF. The CDR3 nucleotides read TGTGCCAGCAGCCCTAGGGGGTCCACTGAAGCTTTCTTT.

CDR3 sequence: CASSDRQGPYNEQFF. In nucleotides, the CDR3 is TGTGCCAGCAGTGACCGACAGGGACCCTACAATGAGCAGTTCTTC. The chain employs TRBV27 and TRBJ2-1, with TRBD1 matching 7 bases. J gave up 2 bases and V 5 bases, and 6 bases lay outside the gene matches. Germline values: CDR1 MNHEY, CDR2 SMNVEV (reference sequence). The length of the CDR3 is 15 residues.

The chain employs TRBV4-2 and TRBJ2-7; 7 positions agree with TRBD1. After removal of 2 bases from V and 1 base from J, the junction contained 2 bases not matched to a gene. This CDR3 is built from 14 residues. Looked up from germline, CDR1 is LGHNA and CDR2 is YNFKEQ. The CDR3 DNA is TGTGCCAGCAGCCAAACGGACAGGTCCTACGAGCAGTACTTC. Translated: CASSQTDRSYEQYF.

CDR3 sequence reads: CASSLNLGEVGNTIYF. CDR3 bases: TGCGCCAGCAGCCTGAATCTAGGGGAGGTTGGGAACACCATATATTTT. The gene calls are TRBV4-3 and TRBJ1-3; D might be TRBD1 (5 bases). V lost 4 bases and J lost 7, with 20 bases in between. Germline V lookup: CDR1 LGHNA, CDR2 YSLEER. The CDR3 length is 16 residues.

The DNA for the CDR3 is TGTGCCAGCAGCTTAGGGTGGCCAGGCGTCAACATTCAGTACTTC. Translation: CASSLGWPGVNIQYF. The V gene is TRBV11-2, the J gene TRBJ2-4; D ambiguous. The CDR3 sequence is 15 residues long. V lost 1 base to trimming and J lost 7 bases, with 14 bases between them. The V gene's germline CDR1 is SGHAT and CDR2 FQNNGV.

J is TRBJ2-7 and V is TRBV18; the D gene is possibly TRBD1 (5 bases). V gave up 3 bases and J gave up 2 bases, with 14 bases separating them. Germline CDR1 reads KGHSH; CDR2 reads LQKENI. This CDR3 is built from 15 residues. The CDR3 nucleotides are TGTGCCAGCTCACCCAAGGGGTACGTGGCCTACGAGCAGTACTTC. Translated, it gives CASSPKGYVAYEQYF.

The chain carries TRBV24-1 and TRBJ2-1; 10 bases fit TRBD2. Germline CDR1 is KGHDR and CDR2 is SFDVKD. The CDR3 runs 15 residues. J lost 6 bases, V lost 5 bases, and 6 bases had no gene match. In DNA form, the CDR3 reads TGTGCCACCAGTGTGAGCGGGAGGGCCCGCAATGAGCAGTTCTTC. Translated, it gives CATSVSGRARNEQFF.

The chain has TRBV18 and TRBJ2-5, with a possible D match to TRBD2 (7 bases). Trimming left V 3 bases short and J 3 bases short, with 14 bases between. The CDR3 runs to 15 residues. The germline V gene has CDR1 KGHSH and CDR2 LQKENI. DNA for the CDR3: TGTGCCAGCTCACCCTTTCAGGGGAGGGAAGAGACCCAGTACTTC. Translating it yields CASSPFQGREETQYF.

The rearrangement uses TRBV29-1 and TRBJ1-1; 7 bases match TRBD1. Germline CDR1 SQVTM, CDR2 ANQGSEA. The CDR3 is 12 residues long. V lost 8 bases and J lost 6; bases outside the gene matches: 9. The CDR3 sequence is CSTQGGGPEAFF. The CDR3 nucleotides are TGCAGCACCCAGGGGGGAGGCCCTGAAGCTTTCTTT.

CDR3 nucleotides: TGTGCCAGCAGCGTAGCTTCCAGCGGGGGAACCTACGAGCAGTACTTC. It is translated as CASSVASSGGTYEQYF. This chain joins TRBV9 and TRBJ2-7; TRBD2 matches 8 bases. The CDR3 totals 16 residues. The germline gives CDR1 SGDLS, CDR2 YYNGEE. Trimming at V came to 0 bases and at J to 2 bases, leaving 7 bases not matched to a gene.

This clone has just one count. This chain links TRBV24-1 with TRBJ1-1, with 8 bases that match TRBD1. V shed 7 bases and J 0 bases; nucleotides not matched to a gene: 3. The CDR3 is 14 amino acids. Germline lookup yields CDR1 KGHDR and CDR2 SFDVKD. The CDR3, as DNA: TGTGCCACCAGCGGACAGGGAATGAACACTGAAGCTTTCTTT. Protein: CATSGQGMNTEAFF.

The V and J genes are TRBV11-3 and TRBJ2-1; no reliable D call. The CDR3 has 13 residues. Germline V CDR1 and CDR2: SGHNT, YENEEA. V lost 5 bases and J 16 bases, leaving 21 bases between the germline ends. The CDR3 region is CASSLSPLRPVFF. The CDR3 DNA reads TGTGCCAGCAGCCTGTCCCCTCTCCGCCCGGTATTCTTC.

The gene calls are TRBV7-9 and TRBJ1-1; D may be TRBD1 (5 bases). Trimming stripped 1 base from V and 5 bases from J, with 14 bases between. Germline values: CDR1 SEHNR, CDR2 FQNEAQ (reference sequence). The CDR3 length is 15 residues. CDR3 DNA sequence: TGTGCCAGCAGCTTAGAACATGGCAGGGAAACTGAAGCTTTCTTT. As protein: CASSLEHGRETEAFF. Combining the CDR3 with reference TRBV7-9 and TRBJ1-1 gives the whole variable domain DTGVSQNPRHKITKRGQNVTFRCDPISEHNRLYWYRQTLGQGPEFLTYFQNEAQLEKSRLLSDRFSAERPKGSFSTLEIQRTEQGDSAMYLCASSLEHGRETEAFFGQGTRLTVV.

The rearrangement uses TRBV5-1 and TRBJ2-3; TRBD2 aligns across 8 bases. The CDR3 consists of 15 residues. The junction had 3 bases not matched to a gene; V was cut back by 0 bases and J by 3 bases. The germline V gene has CDR1 SGHRS and CDR2 YFSETQ. CDR3 nucleotide sequence: TGCGCCAGCAGCTTGGCGGGAGGGCCAACAGATACGCAGTATTTT. Amino acid sequence: CASSLAGGPTDTQYF.